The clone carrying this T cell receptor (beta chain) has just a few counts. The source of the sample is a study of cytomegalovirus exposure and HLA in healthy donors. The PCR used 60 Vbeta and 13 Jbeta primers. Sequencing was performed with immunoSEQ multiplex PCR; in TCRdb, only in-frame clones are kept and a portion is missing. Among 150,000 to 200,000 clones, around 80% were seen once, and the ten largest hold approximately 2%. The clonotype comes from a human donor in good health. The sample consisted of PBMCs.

The CDR3 DNA follows: TGTGCCAGCAGCTTAGGAGGGTACCCCCTCCACTTT. Protein: CASSLGGYPLHF. This chain links TRBV7-9 with TRBJ1-6; D not certain. There are 12 residues in the CDR3. Germline V lookup: CDR1 SEHNR, CDR2 FQNEAQ (reference sequence). Trimming stripped 1 base from V and 13 bases from J, with 8 bases between.